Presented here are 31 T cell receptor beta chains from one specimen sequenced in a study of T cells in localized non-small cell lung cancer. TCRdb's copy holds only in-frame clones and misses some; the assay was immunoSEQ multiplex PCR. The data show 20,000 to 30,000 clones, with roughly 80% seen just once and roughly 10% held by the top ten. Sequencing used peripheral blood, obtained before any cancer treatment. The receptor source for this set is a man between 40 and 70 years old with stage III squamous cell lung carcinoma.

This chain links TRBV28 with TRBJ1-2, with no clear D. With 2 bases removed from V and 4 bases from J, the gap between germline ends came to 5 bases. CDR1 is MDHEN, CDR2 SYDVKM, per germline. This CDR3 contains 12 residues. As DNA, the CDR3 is TGTGCCAGCAGTTTAAGGGCCTATGGCTACACCTTC. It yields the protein CASSLRAYGYTF.

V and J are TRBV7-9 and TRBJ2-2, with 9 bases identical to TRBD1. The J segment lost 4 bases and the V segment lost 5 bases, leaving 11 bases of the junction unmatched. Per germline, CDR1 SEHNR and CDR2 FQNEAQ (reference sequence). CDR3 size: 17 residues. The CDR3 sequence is CASSPRTGAPSTGELFF. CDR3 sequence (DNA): TGTGCCAGCAGCCCACGGACAGGGGCCCCGAGCACCGGGGAGCTGTTTTTT.

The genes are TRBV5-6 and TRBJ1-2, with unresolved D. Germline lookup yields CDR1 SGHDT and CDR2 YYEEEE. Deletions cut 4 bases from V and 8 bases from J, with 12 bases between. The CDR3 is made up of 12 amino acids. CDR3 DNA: TGTGCCAGCAGCCCCGGCCGAGGGGGCTACACCTTC. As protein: CASSPGRGGYTF.

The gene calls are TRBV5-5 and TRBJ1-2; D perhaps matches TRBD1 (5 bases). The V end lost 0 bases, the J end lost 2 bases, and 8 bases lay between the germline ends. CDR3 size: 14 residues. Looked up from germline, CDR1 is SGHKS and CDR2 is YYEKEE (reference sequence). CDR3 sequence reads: CASSLAPGNYGYTF. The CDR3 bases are TGTGCCAGCAGCTTGGCCCCAGGGAACTATGGCTACACCTTC.

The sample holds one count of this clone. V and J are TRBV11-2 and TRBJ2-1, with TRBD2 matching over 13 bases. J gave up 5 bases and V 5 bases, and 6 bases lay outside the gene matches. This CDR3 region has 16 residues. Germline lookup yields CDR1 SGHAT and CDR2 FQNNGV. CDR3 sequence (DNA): TGTGCCAGCAGCCCCCCCGGACTAGCGGGGGACAATGAGCAGTTCTTC. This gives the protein CASSPPGLAGDNEQFF.

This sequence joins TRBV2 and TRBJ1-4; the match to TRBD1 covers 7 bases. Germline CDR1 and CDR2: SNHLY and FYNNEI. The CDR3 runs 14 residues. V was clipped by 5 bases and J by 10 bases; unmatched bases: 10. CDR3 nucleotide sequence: TGTGCCAGCAGTTCAACAGGGGTAGCAGCAAAACTGTTTTTT. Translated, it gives CASSSTGVAAKLFF.

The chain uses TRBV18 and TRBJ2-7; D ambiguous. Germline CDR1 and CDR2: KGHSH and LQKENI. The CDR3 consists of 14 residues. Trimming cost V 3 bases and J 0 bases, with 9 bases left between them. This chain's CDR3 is CASSPDRSSYEQYV. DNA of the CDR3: TGTGCCAGCTCACCTGATAGGAGCTCCTACGAGCAGTACGTC.

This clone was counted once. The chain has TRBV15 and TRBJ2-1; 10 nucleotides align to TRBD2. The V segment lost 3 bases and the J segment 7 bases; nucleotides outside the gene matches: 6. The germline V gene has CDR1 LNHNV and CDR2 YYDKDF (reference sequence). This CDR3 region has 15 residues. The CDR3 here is CATSSSGGAGNEQFF. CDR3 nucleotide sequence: TGTGCCACCAGCAGCAGCGGGGGGGCAGGGAATGAGCAGTTCTTC.

The CDR3 protein is CASSYGTDYTGELFF. The CDR3, as DNA: TGTGCCAGCAGCTATGGGACAGACTACACCGGGGAGCTGTTTTTT. The rearrangement joins TRBV5-8 to TRBJ2-2, with 7 nucleotides matching TRBD1. Trimming removed 3 bases from V and 3 bases from J; junction bases left unmatched: 5. This CDR3 spans 15 amino acids. The V gene's germline CDR1 is SGHTS and CDR2 YDEGEE.

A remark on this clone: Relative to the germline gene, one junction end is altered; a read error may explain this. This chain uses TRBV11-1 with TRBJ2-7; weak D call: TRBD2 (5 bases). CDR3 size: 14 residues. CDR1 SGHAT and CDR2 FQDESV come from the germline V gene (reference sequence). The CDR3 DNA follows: TGTGCCAGCAGCCTCCCCGGAGGATCCTCCGAGCAGTACTTC. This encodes CASSLPGGSSEQYF.

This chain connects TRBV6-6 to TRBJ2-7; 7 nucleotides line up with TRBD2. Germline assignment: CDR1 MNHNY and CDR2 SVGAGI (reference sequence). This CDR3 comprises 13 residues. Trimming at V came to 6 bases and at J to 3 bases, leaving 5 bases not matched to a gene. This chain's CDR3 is CASSFTSVYEQYF. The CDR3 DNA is TGTGCCAGCAGCTTCACTAGCGTCTACGAGCAGTACTTC.

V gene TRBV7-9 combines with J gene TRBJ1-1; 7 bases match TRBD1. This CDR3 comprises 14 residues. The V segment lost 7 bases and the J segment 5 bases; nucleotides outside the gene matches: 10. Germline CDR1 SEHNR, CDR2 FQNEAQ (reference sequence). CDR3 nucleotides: TGTGCCAGCATCCAGGGGGGGGATGGGACTGAAGCTTTCTTT. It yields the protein CASIQGGDGTEAFF.

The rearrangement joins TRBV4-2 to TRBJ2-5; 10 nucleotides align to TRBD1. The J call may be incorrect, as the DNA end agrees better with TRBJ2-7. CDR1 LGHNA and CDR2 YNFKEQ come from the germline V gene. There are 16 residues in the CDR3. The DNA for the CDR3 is TGTGCCAGCAGCCGAGAGGGACAGGGGTCGTCCTACGAGCAGTACTTC. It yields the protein CASSREGQGSSYEQYF.

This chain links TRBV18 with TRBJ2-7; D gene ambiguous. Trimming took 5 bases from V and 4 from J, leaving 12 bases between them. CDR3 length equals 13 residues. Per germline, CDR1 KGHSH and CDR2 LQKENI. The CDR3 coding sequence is TGTGCCAGCTCAGCCTCGCGATCGTACGAGCAGTACTTC. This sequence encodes CASSASRSYEQYF.

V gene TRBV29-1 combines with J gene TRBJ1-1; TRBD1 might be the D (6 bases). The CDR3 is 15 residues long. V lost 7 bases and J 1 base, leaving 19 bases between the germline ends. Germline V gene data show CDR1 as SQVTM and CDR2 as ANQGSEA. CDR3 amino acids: CSAPMSGGRNTEAFF. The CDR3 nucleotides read TGCAGCGCCCCCATGAGCGGGGGCCGGAACACTGAAGCTTTCTTT. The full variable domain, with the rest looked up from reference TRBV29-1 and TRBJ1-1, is SAVISQKPSRDICQRGTSLTIQCQVDSQVTMMFWYRQQPGQSLTLIATANQGSEATYESGFVIDKFPISRPNLTFSTLTVSNMSPEDSSIYLCSAPMSGGRNTEAFFGQGTRLTVV.

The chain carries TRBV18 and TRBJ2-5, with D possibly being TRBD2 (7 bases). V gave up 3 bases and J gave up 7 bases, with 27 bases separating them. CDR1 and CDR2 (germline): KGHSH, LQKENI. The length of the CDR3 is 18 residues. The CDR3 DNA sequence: TGTGCCAGCTCACCTCTGGGGGGGCTGGAAATGTCCTGGAGGACCCAGTACTTC. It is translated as CASSPLGGLEMSWRTQYF. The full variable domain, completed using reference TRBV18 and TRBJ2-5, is NAGVMQNPRHLVRRRGQEARLRCSPMKGHSHVYWYRQLPEEGLKFMVYLQKENIIDESGMPKERFSAEFPKEGPSILRIQQVVRGDSAAYFCASSPLGGLEMSWRTQYFGPGTRLLVL.

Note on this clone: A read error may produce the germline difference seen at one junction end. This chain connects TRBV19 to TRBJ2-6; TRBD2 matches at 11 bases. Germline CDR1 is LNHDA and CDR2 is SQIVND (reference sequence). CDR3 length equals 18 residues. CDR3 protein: CASSARLAGKSGANVLTF. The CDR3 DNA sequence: TGTGCCAGTAGTGCCCGACTAGCGGGGAAGTCTGGAGCCAACGTCCTGACTTTC. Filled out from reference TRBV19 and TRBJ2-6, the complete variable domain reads DGGITQSPKYLFRKEGQNVTLSCEQNLNHDAMYWYRQDPGQGLRLIYYSQIVNDFQKGDIAEGYSVSREKKESFPLTVTSAQKNPTAFYLCASSARLAGKSGANVLTFGAGSRLTVL.

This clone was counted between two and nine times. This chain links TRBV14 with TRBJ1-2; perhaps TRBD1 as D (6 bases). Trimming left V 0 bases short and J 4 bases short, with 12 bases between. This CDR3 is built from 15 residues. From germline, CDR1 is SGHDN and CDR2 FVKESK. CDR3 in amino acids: CASSQEGAVGYGYTF. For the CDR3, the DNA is TGTGCCAGCAGCCAAGAGGGGGCCGTCGGCTATGGCTACACCTTC.

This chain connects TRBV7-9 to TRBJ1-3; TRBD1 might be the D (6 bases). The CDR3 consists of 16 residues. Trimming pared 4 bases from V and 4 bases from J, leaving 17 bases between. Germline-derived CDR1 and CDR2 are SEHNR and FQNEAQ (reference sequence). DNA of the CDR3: TGTGCCAGCAGCTCCAACGGCAGGGGTGGCGGAAACACCATATATTTT. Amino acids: CASSSNGRGGGNTIYF.

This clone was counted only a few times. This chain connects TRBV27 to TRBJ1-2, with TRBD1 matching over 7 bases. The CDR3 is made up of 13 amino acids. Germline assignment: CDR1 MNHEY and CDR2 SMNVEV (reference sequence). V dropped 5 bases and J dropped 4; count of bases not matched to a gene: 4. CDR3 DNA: TGTGCCAGCAGTCCGACAGGGCTCTATGGCTACACCTTC. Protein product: CASSPTGLYGYTF.

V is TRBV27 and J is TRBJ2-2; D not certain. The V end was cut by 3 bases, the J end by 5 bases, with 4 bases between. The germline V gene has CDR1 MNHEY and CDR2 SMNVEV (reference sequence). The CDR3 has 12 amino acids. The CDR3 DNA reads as TGTGCCAGCAGTTTTAGGACCGGGGAGCTGTTTTTT. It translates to CASSFRTGELFF.

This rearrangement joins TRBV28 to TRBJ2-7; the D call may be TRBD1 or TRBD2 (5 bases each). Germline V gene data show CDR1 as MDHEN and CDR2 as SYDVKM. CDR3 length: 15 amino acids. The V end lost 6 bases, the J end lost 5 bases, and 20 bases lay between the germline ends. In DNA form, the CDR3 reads TGTGCCAGCAGCCGCCTCGGGATCAGAGGGGACGAGCAGTACTTC. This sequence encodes CASSRLGIRGDEQYF.

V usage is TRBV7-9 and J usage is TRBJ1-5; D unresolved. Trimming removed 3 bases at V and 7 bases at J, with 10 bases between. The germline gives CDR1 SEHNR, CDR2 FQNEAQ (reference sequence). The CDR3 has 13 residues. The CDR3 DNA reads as TGTGCCAGCAGCTTCAACGAGTTGCAGCCCCAGCATTTT. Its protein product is CASSFNELQPQHF.

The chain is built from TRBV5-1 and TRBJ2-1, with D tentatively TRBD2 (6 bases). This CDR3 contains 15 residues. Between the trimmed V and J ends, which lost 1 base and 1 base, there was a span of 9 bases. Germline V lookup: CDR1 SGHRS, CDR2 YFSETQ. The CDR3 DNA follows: TGCGCCAGCAGCTTGTCCCTAGCGTCCTACAATGAGCAGTTCTTC. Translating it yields CASSLSLASYNEQFF.

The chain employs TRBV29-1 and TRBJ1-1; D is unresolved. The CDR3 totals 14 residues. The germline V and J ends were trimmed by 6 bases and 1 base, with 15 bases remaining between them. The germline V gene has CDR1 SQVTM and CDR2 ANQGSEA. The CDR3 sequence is CSVPPPTKNTEAFF. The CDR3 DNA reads TGCAGCGTGCCCCCACCCACCAAGAACACTGAAGCTTTCTTT.

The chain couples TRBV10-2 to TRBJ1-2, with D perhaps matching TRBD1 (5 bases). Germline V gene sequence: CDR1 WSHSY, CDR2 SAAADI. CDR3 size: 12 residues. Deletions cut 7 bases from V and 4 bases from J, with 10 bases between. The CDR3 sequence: CASMTDSYGYTF. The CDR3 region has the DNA TGCGCCAGCATGACCGACAGCTATGGCTACACCTTC.

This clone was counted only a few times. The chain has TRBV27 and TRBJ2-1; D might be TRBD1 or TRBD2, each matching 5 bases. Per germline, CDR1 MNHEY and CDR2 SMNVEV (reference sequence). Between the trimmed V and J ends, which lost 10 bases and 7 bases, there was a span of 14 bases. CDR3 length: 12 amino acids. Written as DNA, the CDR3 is TGTGCCATCTCTGGGACCAGTAATGAGCAGTTCTTC. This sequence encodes CAISGTSNEQFF.

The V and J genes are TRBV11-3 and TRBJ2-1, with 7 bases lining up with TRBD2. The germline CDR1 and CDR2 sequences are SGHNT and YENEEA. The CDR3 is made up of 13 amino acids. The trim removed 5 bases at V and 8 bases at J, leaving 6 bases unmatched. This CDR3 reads CASSQPGRDEQFF. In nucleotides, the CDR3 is TGTGCCAGCAGCCAACCAGGGAGGGATGAGCAGTTCTTC.

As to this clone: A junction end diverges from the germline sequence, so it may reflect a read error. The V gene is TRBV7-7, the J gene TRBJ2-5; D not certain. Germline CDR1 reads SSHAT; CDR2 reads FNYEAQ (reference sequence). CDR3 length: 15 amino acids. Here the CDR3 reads CASSAQQSPQETQYF. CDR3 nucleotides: TGTGCTAGCAGCGCCCAACAGTCCCCCCAAGAGACCCAGTACTTC.

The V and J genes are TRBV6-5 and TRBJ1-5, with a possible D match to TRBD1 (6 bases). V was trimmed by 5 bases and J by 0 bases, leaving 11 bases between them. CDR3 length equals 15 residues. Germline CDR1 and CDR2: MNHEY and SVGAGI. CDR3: CASSQGYSSNQPQHF. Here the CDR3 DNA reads TGTGCCAGCAGTCAGGGGTACTCTAGCAATCAGCCCCAGCATTTT.

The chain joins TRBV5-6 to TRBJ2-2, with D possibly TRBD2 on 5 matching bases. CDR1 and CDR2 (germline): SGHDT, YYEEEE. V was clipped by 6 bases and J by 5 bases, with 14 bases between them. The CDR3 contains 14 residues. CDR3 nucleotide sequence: TGTGCCAGCAACGAGGGCCTGGCGACCGGGGAGCTGTTTTTT. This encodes CASNEGLATGELFF.